Listed below are T cell receptor beta chains from one sample, sequenced in a study of T cell repertoires in aging, cancer and after chemotherapy. TCRdb used MiXCR to reprocess the multiplex PCR reads, holding one entry per CDR3 protein. The data contain approximately 12,000 distinct CDR3 sequences, roughly 28% of them singletons. The sequenced sample consisted of blood. The receptors were gathered from a human donor in good health. Both conserved end residues are part of each CDR3. A D gene is named only where the DNA matches it firmly. Clone size is not always given. Where it is, it says once, few, many or a class for expanded clones.

J gene	clone size	D gene	V gene	CDR3 protein	CDR3 DNA
TRBJ1-5	NA	NA	TRBV7-3	CASSQDSSNQPQHF	TGTGCCAGCAGCCAGGACAGTAGCAATCAGCCCCAGCATTTT
TRBJ2-1	medium-sized	NA	TRBV5-6	CASSLGRSNEQFF	TGTGCCAGCAGCTTGGGACGAAGCAATGAGCAGTTCTTC
TRBJ1-1	medium-sized	NA	TRBV11-2	CASSPLNTEAFF	TGTGCCAGCAGCCCTCTGAACACTGAAGCTTTCTTT
TRBJ1-2	medium-sized	TRBD1	TRBV20-1	CSAPAGTGNYGYTF	TGCAGTGCTCCGGCCGGGACAGGGAACTATGGCTACACCTTC
TRBJ2-3	few	TRBD2	TRBV7-9	CASSSHGGGTQYF	TGTGCCAGCAGCTCCCATGGGGGGGGTACGCAGTATTTT
TRBJ2-7	few	NA	TRBV24-1	CATSDGPREQYF	TGTGCCACCAGTGATGGACCTCGCGAGCAGTACTTC
TRBJ1-4	few	NA	TRBV25-1	CASSENEKLFF	TGTGCCAGCAGTGAAAATGAAAAACTGTTTTTT
TRBJ2-1	NA	NA	TRBV27	CASSLDSYNEQFF	TGTGCCAGCAGTTTGGACTCTTACAATGAGCAGTTCTTC
TRBJ2-6	medium-sized	NA	TRBV27	CASSELVRSGANVLTF	TGTGCCAGCAGTGAGTTGGTACGGTCCGGGGCCAACGTCCTGACTTTC
TRBJ1-4	NA	NA	TRBV24-1	CATSDAGSRDEKLFF	TGTGCCACCAGTGACGCAGGGTCCAGGGATGAAAAACTGTTTTTT
TRBJ1-4	few	TRBD1	TRBV28	CASSRGGHEFF	TGTGCCAGCAGCAGGGGGGGACACGAGTTTTTT
TRBJ1-1	NA	NA	TRBV15	CATSRVGYGNTEAYF	NA
TRBJ2-7	NA	TRBD2	TRBV20-1	CSARDYSSYEQYF	TGCAGTGCGAGGGACTACAGCTCCTACGAGCAGTACTTC
TRBJ2-1	NA	TRBD2	TRBV7-9	CASSLGGLAGAGVRQFF	TGTGCCAGCAGCTTAGGGGGACTAGCGGGGGCCGGAGTTCGTCAGTTCTTC
TRBJ1-5	NA	NA	TRBV28	CASSQGNQPQHF	TGTGCCAGCAGTCAGGGCAATCAGCCCCAGCATTTT
TRBJ1-5	few	NA	TRBV27	CASRVGGVRNQPQHF	TGTGCCAGCAGAGTCGGGGGAGTTCGCAATCAGCCCCAGCATTTT
TRBJ2-5	few	TRBD2	TRBV24-1	CATSDPLAAGGRTQYF	TGTGCCACCAGTGACCCCCTTGCGGCGGGGGGACGGACCCAGTACTTC
TRBJ1-6	few	TRBD1	TRBV18	CASSLTGGANSPLHF	TGTGCCAGCTCACTCACAGGGGGCGCGAATTCACCCCTCCACTTT
TRBJ1-5	few	NA	TRBV28	CASSFITGVNQPQHF	TGTGCCAGCAGCTTTATAACAGGAGTCAATCAGCCCCAGCATTTT
TRBJ2-5	NA	NA	TRBV6-1	CASTLGETQYF	TGTGCCAGCACCCTGGGGGAGACCCAGTACTTC
TRBJ1-3	NA	NA	TRBV20-1	CGVLGSGNTIYF	TGCGGGGTTTTAGGCTCTGGAAACACCATATATTTT
TRBJ2-5	NA	TRBD1	TRBV7-9	CASSLGQGARETQYF	TGTGCCAGCAGCTTAGGGCAGGGGGCGAGAGAGACCCAGTACTTC
TRBJ2-4	few	NA	TRBV7-3	CASSRGPSGGNIQYF	TGTGCCAGCAGTCGGGGACCTTCTGGGGGAAACATTCAGTACTTC
TRBJ2-3	few	NA	TRBV5-4	CASSLDSTDTQYF	TGTGCCAGCAGCTTGGACAGCACAGATACGCAGTATTTT
TRBJ1-5	NA	NA	TRBV12-3/TRBV12-4	CASSLDRNQPQHF	TGTGCCAGCAGTTTAGACCGTAATCAGCCCCAGCATTTT
TRBJ1-4	few	NA	TRBV5-1	CASRPRDNEKLFF	TGCGCCAGCAGGCCCCGTGATAATGAAAAACTGTTTTTT